The clone carrying this TCR beta chain occurred once. This sample was included in a study of blood T cell repertoires in COVID-19. Turning to the study itself: Sources were T cells, B-cell-depleted T cells, or PBMCs; the material itself was cDNA or gDNA.

Source study methods: Researchers report that nucleated cell counts were estimated from reference gene primer amplification. Here immunoSEQ multiplex PCR was the method, and the copy in TCRdb shows in-frame clones only, minus some. V and J calls and clone size come straight from that table; D and trimming were deduced from the DNA. The sample lists around 50,000 clones, around 87% occurring once. Germline V lookup: CDR1 KGHDR, CDR2 SFDVKD. The J segment lost 2 bases and the V segment lost 9 bases, leaving 25 bases of the junction unmatched. This CDR3 has 21 amino acids. This clonotype originated in a woman in her fifties or sixties with COVID-19, enrolled during active disease. The V and J genes are TRBV24-1 and TRBJ2-3; 10 nucleotides line up with TRBD2. The sequenced sample was peripheral blood. CDR3: CATHLRPERAGGPDSTDTQYF. The CDR3 nucleotides are TGTGCCACCCACCTAAGACCCGAAAGAGCGGGAGGGCCTGATTCCACAGATACGCAGTATTTT.